The 25 T cell receptor beta chains in this list originate from one sample, sequenced in a study of T cell repertoires in cytomegalovirus infection (dated by TCRdb to about 2019). Sequencer: Illumina HiSeq 1500. Through fastp at Q25 and MiXCR, TCRdb rebuilt clones from the public reads, retaining in-frame beta chains. Here each entry gathers all rows of one CDR3 protein and keeps the most common genes and DNA. This sample has approximately 110,000 distinct CDR3 sequences in its table, and 30% to 35% of those were observed once. The top ten hold around two fifths of the sample. In light of the paper, this sample's treatment or condition label describes: in vitro stimulation with specific CMV peptide epitopes to enrich CMV-specific T cells. Their recognized antigens are unknown. The input for sequencing was CD8+ T cells from cultured PBMCs, taken from culture after CMV antigen stimulation. Every receptor here comes from a human donor in good health (CMV status not recorded). Some clones in this sample may be carry-over from other donors' samples.

This clonotype has ten or more counts. The chain uses TRBV2 and TRBJ1-1; 7 positions match TRBD1. CDR3 length equals 14 residues. V gave up 6 bases and J gave up 0 bases; unmatched junction bases: 4. Germline V gene sequence: CDR1 SNHLY, CDR2 FYNNEI. CDR3: CASSLTGMNTEAFF. CDR3 DNA: TGTGCCAGCAGCCTGACAGGGATGAACACTGAAGCTTTCTTT.

The gene calls are TRBV11-2 and TRBJ2-1; D not certain. Germline lookup yields CDR1 SGHAT and CDR2 FQNNGV. Between the trimmed V and J ends, which lost 3 bases and 9 bases, there was a span of 6 bases. This CDR3 is built from 11 residues. Written as DNA, the CDR3 is TGTGCCAGCAGCTTCAGAGGTGAGCAGTTCTTC. Its translation: CASSFRGEQFF.

In this sample, this clonotype turned up a few times. The chain joins TRBV7-6 to TRBJ2-2; no reliable D call. V lost 1 base and J 6 bases, leaving 15 bases between the germline ends. Germline CDR1 is SGHVS and CDR2 is FNYEAQ. The CDR3 is 16 residues long. The CDR3 nucleotides are TGTGCCAGCAGCTTAGGGGCGGCCCCAAGGCCCGGGGAGCTGTTTTTT. Amino acids: CASSLGAAPRPGELFF.

The chain joins TRBV7-8 to TRBJ2-7, with TRBD1 matching over 7 bases. There are 18 residues in the CDR3. Trimming removed 1 base from V and 6 bases from J; junction bases left unmatched: 18. The germline CDR1 and CDR2 sequences are SGHVS and FQNEAQ. The chain's CDR3 is CASSLDGQEGRSGFEQYF. For the CDR3, the DNA is TGTGCCAGCAGCTTAGACGGACAGGAAGGACGCAGTGGGTTCGAGCAGTACTTC.

This clonotype was counted a single time. Possible read error: a much larger clone is one base away. This rearrangement joins TRBV7-2 to TRBJ1-5; D remains ambiguous. The CDR3 runs to 15 residues. Per the germline V gene, CDR1 is SGHTA and CDR2 is FQGNSA. CDR3 protein: CASSPTGYSNQSQHF. The DNA of the CDR3 is TGTGCCAGCAGCCCGACGGGATATAGCAATCAGTCCCAGCATTTT.

This clonotype was recorded a few times. The rearrangement uses TRBV4-1 and TRBJ2-5, with 9 bases lining up with TRBD2. J was trimmed by 1 base and V by 4 bases; bases with no gene match: 7. Germline V gene data show CDR1 as MGHRA and CDR2 as YSYEKL. This CDR3 comprises 16 residues. The CDR3 loop is CASSLGTSLPQETQYF. The CDR3 nucleotides read TGCGCCAGCAGCCTTGGGACTAGCCTTCCCCAAGAGACCCAGTACTTC.

V usage is TRBV7-4 and J usage is TRBJ1-3; D perhaps matches TRBD1 (6 bases). Trimming took 4 bases from V and 3 from J, leaving 16 bases between them. The CDR3 covers 16 residues. CDR1 and CDR2 from the germline V gene are SGHVT and SQSDAQ. CDR3 region: CASSSRPGARGNTIYF. In nucleotides, the CDR3 is TGTGCCAGCAGCTCCCGCCCAGGGGCGCGTGGAAACACCATATATTTT. Full variable domain (rest looked up from reference TRBV7-4 and TRBJ1-3): GAGVSQSPRYKVAKRGRDVALRCDSISGHVTLYWYRQTLGQGSEVLTYSQSDAQRDKSGRPSGRFSAERPERSVSTLKIQRTEQGDSAVYLCASSSRPGARGNTIYFGEGSWLTVV.

Only a few counts were recorded for this clonotype. The rearrangement uses TRBV7-2 and TRBJ2-7, with 8 bases fitting TRBD2. Germline V lookup: CDR1 SGHTA, CDR2 FQGNSA. Trimming took 1 base from V and 2 from J; bases not matched to a gene: 4. The CDR3 runs to 15 residues. The CDR3 DNA follows: TGTGCCAGCAGCTTAGAACTAGCGGCGGCCTACGAGCAGTACTTC. Translated: CASSLELAAAYEQYF.

The chain combines TRBV9 with TRBJ2-6; no clear D gene. The V end lost 3 bases, the J end lost 0 bases, and 7 bases lay between the germline ends. The CDR3 length is 15 residues. Germline loops: CDR1 SGDLS, CDR2 YYNGEE. The CDR3 is CASSGPTSGANVLTF. CDR3 nucleotides: TGTGCCAGCAGCGGCCCTACCTCTGGGGCCAACGTCCTGACTTTC.

A few counts support this clonotype. The chain has TRBV4-1 and TRBJ1-2, with D uncertain. V dropped 0 bases and J dropped 10 bases, with 18 bases sitting between them. The CDR3 runs 15 residues. Germline CDR1 is MGHRA and CDR2 is YSYEKL. The CDR3 bases are TGCGCCAGCAGCCAAGAAACAGTAGGAGAATTAGACTACACCTTC. Translating gives CASSQETVGELDYTF.

The V call is TRBV7-9, the J call TRBJ1-3; D unclear. The CDR3 extends over 17 amino acids. V lost 2 bases to trimming and J lost 0 bases, with 14 bases between them. Germline CDR1 SEHNR, CDR2 FQNEAQ (reference sequence). DNA of the CDR3: TGTGCCAGCAGCTTAAGAGAACAGCAACCCTCTGGAAACACCATATATTTT. Its translation: CASSLREQQPSGNTIYF.

This clonotype was counted at least ten times. The chain is built from TRBV7-6 and TRBJ2-2, with D perhaps TRBD1 (6 bases). Trimming cost V 3 bases and J 4 bases, with 12 bases left between them. This CDR3 is built from 15 residues. Germline loops: CDR1 SGHVS, CDR2 FNYEAQ. CDR3: CASSLTGDFTGELFF. In nucleotides, the CDR3 is TGTGCCAGCAGCTTGACAGGAGATTTCACCGGGGAGCTGTTTTTT.

The gene calls are TRBV7-9 and TRBJ2-7, with 11 bases aligning to TRBD1. The CDR3 runs to 15 residues. V was pared by 5 bases and J by 4 bases, with 7 bases of the junction left unmatched. The germline CDR1 and CDR2 sequences are SEHNR and FQNEAQ (reference sequence). The CDR3 loop reads CASSPRDRGIYEQYF. In DNA, the CDR3 is TGTGCCAGCAGCCCCCGGGACAGGGGGATTTACGAGCAGTACTTC.

This clonotype showed up just once. The chain's CDR3 is CASSPGYEKLFF. CDR3 nucleotide sequence: TGTGCCAGCAGCCCGGGCTATGAAAAACTGTTTTTT. The rearrangement uses TRBV6-5 and TRBJ1-4; D uncertain. V gave up 6 bases and J gave up 6 bases, with 8 bases separating them. The CDR3 runs 12 residues. The V gene's germline CDR1 is MNHEY and CDR2 SVGAGI.

This clonotype has at least ten counts. V usage is TRBV7-2 and J usage is TRBJ1-5; D is undetermined. The V and J ends lost 2 bases and 0 bases respectively, with 8 bases between them. The CDR3 runs 15 residues. In germline, CDR1 is SGHTA, CDR2 FQGNSA. CDR3 loop: CASSLYGNSNQPQHF. The CDR3 DNA follows: TGTGCCAGCAGCTTATACGGCAATAGCAATCAGCCCCAGCATTTT.

There are many counts of this clonotype. The V call is TRBV6-2 or TRBV6-3, the J call TRBJ2-6, with 8 bases aligning to TRBD1. CDR1 and CDR2 from the germline V gene are MNHEY and SVGEGT. The CDR3 is made up of 18 amino acids. The V segment lost 5 bases and the J segment 1 base; nucleotides outside the gene matches: 10. The CDR3 region is CASSPPDRDRSGANVLTF. CDR3 nucleotides: TGTGCCAGCAGTCCCCCGGACAGGGACAGGTCTGGGGCCAACGTCCTGACTTTC.

The table lists this clonotype with many counts. The chain links TRBV7-9 to TRBJ2-6; TRBD1 matches at 8 bases. Germline values: CDR1 SEHNR, CDR2 FQNEAQ (reference sequence). Trimming removed 4 bases from V and 2 bases from J; junction bases left unmatched: 10. The CDR3 spans 18 residues. Here the CDR3 reads CASSSPGGTGPGANVLTF. In DNA, the CDR3 is TGTGCCAGCAGCTCCCCAGGGGGGACAGGCCCTGGGGCCAACGTCCTGACTTTC.

This chain joins TRBV4-3 and TRBJ2-7; 9 bases map to TRBD1. Germline CDR1 and CDR2: LGHNA and YSLEER. V lost 0 bases and J lost 3; bases outside the gene matches: 15. This CDR3 comprises 19 residues. CDR3 loop: CASSQDLVVGQGTYYEQYF. CDR3 in DNA: TGCGCCAGCAGCCAAGATCTCGTAGTCGGACAGGGGACCTACTACGAGCAGTACTTC.

The V call is TRBV12-3 or TRBV12-4, the J call TRBJ2-1, with 7 bases aligning to TRBD2. The CDR3 sequence is 14 residues long. V shed 3 bases and J 7 bases; nucleotides not matched to a gene: 6. The CDR3 coding sequence is TGTGCCAGCAGTTTGGGGGGGGTGATAAATGAGCAGTTCTTC. It translates to CASSLGGVINEQFF.

The genes are TRBV7-6 and TRBJ1-2, with TRBD1 as a possible D gene (6 bases). The CDR3 totals 14 residues. Germline V gives CDR1 SGHVS, CDR2 FNYEAQ. Trimming shortened V by 3 bases and J by 4 bases, and 12 bases separated the two germline ends. The CDR3: CASSFSTGAYGYTF. CDR3 DNA sequence: TGTGCCAGCAGCTTCTCGACAGGCGCCTATGGCTACACCTTC.

This chain links TRBV28 with TRBJ1-6; 8 bases line up with TRBD1. Germline CDR1 and CDR2: MDHEN and SYDVKM. V shed 6 bases and J 9 bases; nucleotides not matched to a gene: 7. The CDR3 runs to 14 residues. The CDR3 DNA reads as TGTGCCAGCAGAGGACAGGGCTTTAGTTCACCCCTCCACTTT. It translates to CASRGQGFSSPLHF.

This clonotype occurred a few times. The chain uses TRBV5-4 and TRBJ1-1; D call uncertain. The CDR3 totals 13 residues. Germline CDR1 SGHNT, CDR2 YYREEE (reference sequence). V was clipped by 0 bases and J by 6 bases, with 9 bases between them. The CDR3 sequence: CASSLGRRAEAFF. The CDR3 DNA sequence: TGTGCCAGCAGCTTGGGCAGGCGGGCTGAAGCTTTCTTT.

This clonotype was found a few times. The V and J genes are TRBV7-9 and TRBJ1-2; D is unclear. Germline CDR1 and CDR2: SEHNR and FQNEAQ (reference sequence). Trimming shortened V by 1 base and J by 6 bases, and 12 bases separated the two germline ends. CDR3 length: 14 amino acids. The DNA for the CDR3 is TGTGCCAGCAGCTTAGGGGCGGGGATTGATGGCTACACCTTC. Translating it yields CASSLGAGIDGYTF.

This clonotype appeared a few times. The chain couples TRBV4-1 to TRBJ1-1, with no clear D. CDR3 size: 15 residues. The germline V and J ends were trimmed by 0 bases and 4 bases, with 12 bases remaining between them. CDR1 and CDR2 (germline): MGHRA, YSYEKL. The CDR3 region is CASSQDDVGGTEAFF. The CDR3 region has the DNA TGCGCCAGCAGCCAAGATGACGTGGGAGGCACTGAAGCTTTCTTT.

Regarding this clonotype: Just one base apart from a much larger clone, this may be a read error. J is TRBJ2-4 and V is TRBV7-2, with D unclear. The CDR3 has 12 residues. The germline CDR1 and CDR2 sequences are SGHTA and FQGNSA. CDR3 sequence reads: CANSPTQNIQYF. DNA of the CDR3: TGTGCCAACAGCCCGACCCAAAACATTCAGTACTTC.